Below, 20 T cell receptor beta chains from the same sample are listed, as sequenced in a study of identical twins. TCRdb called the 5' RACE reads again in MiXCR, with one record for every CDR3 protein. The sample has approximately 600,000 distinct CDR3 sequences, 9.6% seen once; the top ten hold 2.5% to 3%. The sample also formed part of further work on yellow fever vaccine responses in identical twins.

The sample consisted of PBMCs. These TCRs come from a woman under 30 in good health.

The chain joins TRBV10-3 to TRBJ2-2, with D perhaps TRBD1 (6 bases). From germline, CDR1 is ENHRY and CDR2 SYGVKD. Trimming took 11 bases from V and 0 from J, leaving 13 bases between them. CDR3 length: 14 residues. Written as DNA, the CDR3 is TGTGCCGGGGGAACAGGGACGAACACCGGGGAGCTGTTTTTT. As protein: CAGGTGTNTGELFF.

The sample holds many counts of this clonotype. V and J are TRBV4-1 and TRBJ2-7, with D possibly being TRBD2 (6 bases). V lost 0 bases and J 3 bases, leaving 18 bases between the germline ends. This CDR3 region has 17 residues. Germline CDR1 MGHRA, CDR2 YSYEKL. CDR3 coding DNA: TGCGCCAGCAGCCAAGATTGGTCGGGGGTGCTACTCTACGAGCAGTACTTC. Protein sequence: CASSQDWSGVLLYEQYF.

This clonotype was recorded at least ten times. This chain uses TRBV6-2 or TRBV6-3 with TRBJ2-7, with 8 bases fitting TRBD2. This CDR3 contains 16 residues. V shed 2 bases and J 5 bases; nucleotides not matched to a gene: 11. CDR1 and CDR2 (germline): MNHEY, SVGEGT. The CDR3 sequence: CASSYGVLPSGHEQYF. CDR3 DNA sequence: TGTGCCAGCAGTTACGGTGTTCTTCCTAGCGGGCACGAGCAGTACTTC.

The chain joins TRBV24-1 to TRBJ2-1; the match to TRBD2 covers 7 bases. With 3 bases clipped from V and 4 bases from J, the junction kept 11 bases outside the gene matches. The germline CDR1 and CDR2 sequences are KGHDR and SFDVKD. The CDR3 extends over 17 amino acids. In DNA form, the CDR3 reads TGTGCCACCAGTGATCCCCTTGCTAGCGGTAGATACAATGAGCAGTTCTTC. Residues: CATSDPLASGRYNEQFF.

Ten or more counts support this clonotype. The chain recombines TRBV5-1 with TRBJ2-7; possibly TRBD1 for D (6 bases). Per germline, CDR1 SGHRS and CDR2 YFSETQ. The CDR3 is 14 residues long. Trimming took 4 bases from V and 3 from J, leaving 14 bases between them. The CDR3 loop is CASSPVQGVYEQYF. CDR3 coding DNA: TGCGCCAGCAGCCCGGTACAGGGCGTCTACGAGCAGTACTTC.

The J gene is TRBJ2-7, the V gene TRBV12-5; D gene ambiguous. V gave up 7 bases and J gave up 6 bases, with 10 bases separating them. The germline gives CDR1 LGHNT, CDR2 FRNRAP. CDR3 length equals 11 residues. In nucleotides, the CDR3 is TGTGCTAGTGAGTCCATTGGCGAGCAGTACTTC. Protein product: CASESIGEQYF. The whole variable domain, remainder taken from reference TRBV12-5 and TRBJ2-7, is DARVTQTPRHKVTEMGQEVTMRCQPILGHNTVFWYRQTMMQGLELLAYFRNRAPLDDSGMPKDRFSAEMPDATLATLKIQPSEPRDSAVYFCASESIGEQYFGPGTRLTVT.

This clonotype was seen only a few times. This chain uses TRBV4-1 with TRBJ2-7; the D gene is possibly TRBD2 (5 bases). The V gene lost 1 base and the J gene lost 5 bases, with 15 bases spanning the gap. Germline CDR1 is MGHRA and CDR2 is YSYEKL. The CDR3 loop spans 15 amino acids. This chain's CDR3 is CASSQGTREFDEQYF. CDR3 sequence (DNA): TGCGCCAGCAGCCAAGGGACCCGGGAATTTGACGAGCAGTACTTC.

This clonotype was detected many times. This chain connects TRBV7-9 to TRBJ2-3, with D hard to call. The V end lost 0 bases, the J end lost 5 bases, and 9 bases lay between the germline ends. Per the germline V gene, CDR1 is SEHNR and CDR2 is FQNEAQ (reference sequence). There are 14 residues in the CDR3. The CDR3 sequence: CASSLAQVLDTQYF. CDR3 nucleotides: TGTGCCAGCAGCTTAGCGCAGGTTCTAGATACGCAGTATTTT. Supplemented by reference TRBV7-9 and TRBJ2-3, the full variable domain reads DTGVSQNPRHKITKRGQNVTFRCDPISEHNRLYWYRQTLGQGPEFLTYFQNEAQLEKSRLLSDRFSAERPKGSFSTLEIQRTEQGDSAMYLCASSLAQVLDTQYFGPGTRLTVL.

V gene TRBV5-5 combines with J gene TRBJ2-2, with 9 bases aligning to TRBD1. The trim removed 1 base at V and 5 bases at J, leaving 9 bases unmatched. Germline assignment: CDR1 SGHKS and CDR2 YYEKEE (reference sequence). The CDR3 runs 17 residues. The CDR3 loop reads CASSLIFGTGSTGELFF. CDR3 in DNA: TGTGCCAGCAGCTTGATTTTCGGGACAGGGTCGACCGGGGAGCTGTTTTTT.

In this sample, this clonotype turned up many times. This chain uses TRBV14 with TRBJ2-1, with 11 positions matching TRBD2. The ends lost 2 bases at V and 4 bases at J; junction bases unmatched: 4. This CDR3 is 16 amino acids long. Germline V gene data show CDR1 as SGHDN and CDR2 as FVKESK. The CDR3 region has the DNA TGTGCCAGCAGCCAACTACTAGCGGGAGCTTACAATGAGCAGTTCTTC. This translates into CASSQLLAGAYNEQFF.

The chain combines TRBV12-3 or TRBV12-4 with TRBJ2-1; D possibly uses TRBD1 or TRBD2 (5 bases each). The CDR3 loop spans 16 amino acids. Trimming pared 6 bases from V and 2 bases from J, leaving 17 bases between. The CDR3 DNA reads TGTGCCAGCAGCTCGGGACCTACGCCGACCTACAATGAGCAGTTCTTC. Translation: CASSSGPTPTYNEQFF.

CDR3 in amino acids: CGGADYNEQFF. CDR3 nucleotide sequence: TGTGGGGGGGCCGATTACAATGAGCAGTTCTTC. The chain employs TRBV2 and TRBJ2-1, with D perhaps TRBD1 or TRBD2 (6 bases each). Germline V lookup: CDR1 SNHLY, CDR2 FYNNEI. The CDR3 contains 11 residues.

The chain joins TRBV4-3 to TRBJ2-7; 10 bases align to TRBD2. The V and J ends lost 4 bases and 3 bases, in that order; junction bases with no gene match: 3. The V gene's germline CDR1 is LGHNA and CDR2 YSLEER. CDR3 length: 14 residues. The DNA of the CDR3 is TGCGCCAGCAGCCCGGGGACTAGCGACTACGAGCAGTACTTC. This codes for CASSPGTSDYEQYF.

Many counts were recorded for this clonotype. In DNA form, the CDR3 reads TGCAGCGTTGAAATTCCGGACAGGGGGAAGTGGGAGTACTTC. It is translated as CSVEIPDRGKWEYF. The V and J genes are TRBV29-1 and TRBJ2-7; 10 nucleotides match TRBD1. The CDR3 is 14 residues long. With V trimmed by 2 bases and J by 11 bases, 12 bases remained unmatched. Germline V gives CDR1 SQVTM, CDR2 ANQGSEA.

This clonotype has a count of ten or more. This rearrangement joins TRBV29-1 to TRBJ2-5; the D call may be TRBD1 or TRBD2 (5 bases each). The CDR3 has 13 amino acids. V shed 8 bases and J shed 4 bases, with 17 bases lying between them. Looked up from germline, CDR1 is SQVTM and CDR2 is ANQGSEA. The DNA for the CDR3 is TGCAGCTTGGCAGGATGGGACGGAGAGACCCAGTACTTC. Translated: CSLAGWDGETQYF.

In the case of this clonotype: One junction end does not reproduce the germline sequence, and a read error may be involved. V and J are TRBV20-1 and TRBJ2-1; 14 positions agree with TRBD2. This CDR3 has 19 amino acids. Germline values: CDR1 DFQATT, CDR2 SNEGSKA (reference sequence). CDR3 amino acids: CCAKGWGLAGVGVYNEQFF. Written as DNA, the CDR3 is TGCTGTGCTAAGGGTTGGGGACTAGCGGGAGTCGGGGTCTACAATGAGCAGTTCTTC.

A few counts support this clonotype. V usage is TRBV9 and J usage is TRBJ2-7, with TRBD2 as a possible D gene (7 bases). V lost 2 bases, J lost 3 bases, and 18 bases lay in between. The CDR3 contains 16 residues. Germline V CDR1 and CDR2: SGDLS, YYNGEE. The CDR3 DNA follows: TGTGCCAGCAGCGTTCGCGGGGGCCCCTCGGTCTACGAGCAGTACTTC. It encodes CASSVRGGPSVYEQYF.

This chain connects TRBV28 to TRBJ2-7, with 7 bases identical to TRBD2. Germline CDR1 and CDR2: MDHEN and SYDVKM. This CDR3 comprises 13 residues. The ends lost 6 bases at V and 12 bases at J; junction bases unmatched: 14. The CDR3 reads CASRTPAGVAAYF. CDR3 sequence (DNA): TGTGCCAGCAGGACCCCGGCGGGGGTAGCGGCGTACTTC.

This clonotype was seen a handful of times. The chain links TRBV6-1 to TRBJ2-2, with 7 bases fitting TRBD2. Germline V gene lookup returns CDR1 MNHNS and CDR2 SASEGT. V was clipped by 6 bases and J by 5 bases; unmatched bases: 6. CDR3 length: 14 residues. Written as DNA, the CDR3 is TGTGCCAGCAGACGACTAGCTACGACCGGGGAGCTGTTTTTT. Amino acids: CASRRLATTGELFF.

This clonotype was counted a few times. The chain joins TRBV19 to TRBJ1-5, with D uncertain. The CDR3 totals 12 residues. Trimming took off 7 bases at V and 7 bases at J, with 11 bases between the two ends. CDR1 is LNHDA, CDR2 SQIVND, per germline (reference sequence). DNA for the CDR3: TGTGCCAGTAATAAGGGAGCACAGCCCCAGCATTTT. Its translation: CASNKGAQPQHF.